Each of the 8 T cell receptor beta chains below was sequenced from the same sample in a study of beta chain features in type 1 diabetes. The study's findings and limits: Within each of all four CD4+ subsets, Type 1 diabetes patients had TCRB CDR3s that were moderately but significantly shorter.

No antigens are known for them. The whole isolated RNA underwent reverse transcription, so sequencing captured expressed TCRB transcripts. Here immunoSEQ multiplex PCR was the method, and the copy in TCRdb shows in-frame clones only, minus some. The profile covers approximately 24,000 clones, with roughly half appearing a single time and 0.3% to 0.35% taken by the ten largest. The sequenced sample was stem cell memory CD4+ T cells from blood. These receptors were collected from a man younger than 45 with type 1 diabetes.

This clone has only a few counts. The chain combines TRBV7-8 with TRBJ2-7; 9 positions match TRBD1. The CDR3 is made up of 15 amino acids. Losses at the gene ends were 6 bases for V and 0 bases for J; bases not matched to a gene: 6. Looked up from germline, CDR1 is SGHVS and CDR2 is FQNEAQ. The CDR3 reads CASSYRTGASYEQYF. CDR3 bases: TGTGCCAGCAGTTACCGGACAGGGGCCTCCTACGAGCAGTACTTC.

The chain joins TRBV2 to TRBJ1-2; possibly TRBD1 for D (5 bases). This CDR3 comprises 13 residues. V was shortened by 4 bases and J by 13 bases, with 19 bases between the two germline ends. Germline V gives CDR1 SNHLY, CDR2 FYNNEI. The CDR3 bases are TGTGCCAGCAGTGGCCGTGGGGGGGTGTTTCGCACCTTC. It is translated as CASSGRGGVFRTF.

The rearrangement uses TRBV19 and TRBJ2-1; 9 nucleotides line up with TRBD2. This CDR3 is 14 amino acids long. Germline V lookup: CDR1 LNHDA, CDR2 SQIVND (reference sequence). V lost 7 bases to trimming and J lost 7 bases; unmatched junction nucleotides: 8. The CDR3, as DNA: TGTGCCAGTACCTTAGCGGGGGAGAGGAATGAGCAGTTCTTC. Translated: CASTLAGERNEQFF.

This clone was observed a few times. The V gene is TRBV7-9, the J gene TRBJ2-3; 13 positions match TRBD2. There are 16 residues in the CDR3. J lost 3 bases, V lost 1 base, and 1 base had no gene match. CDR1 and CDR2 from the germline V gene are SEHNR and FQNEAQ (reference sequence). CDR3 nucleotides: TGTGCCAGCAGCTTAGGGACTAGCGGGGGAACAGATACGCAGTATTTT. Translating gives CASSLGTSGGTDTQYF.

V and J are TRBV4-2 and TRBJ1-2; TRBD1 might be the D (6 bases). The CDR3 is made up of 14 amino acids. With 1 base removed from V and 7 bases from J, the gap between germline ends came to 13 bases. Germline CDR1 is LGHNA and CDR2 is YNFKEQ. This CDR3 is CASSQVSGGGGYTF. The CDR3 DNA reads TGTGCCAGCAGCCAAGTCTCGGGGGGCGGTGGCTACACCTTC.

CDR3 DNA: TGCAGCGTGACCAGAGGAGCGGGAGCTAGGGTGGGTGAGCAGTTCTTC. Amino acid sequence: CSVTRGAGARVGEQFF. The chain employs TRBV29-1 and TRBJ2-1, with 8 positions matching TRBD2. V was pared by 6 bases and J by 9 bases, with 19 bases of the junction left unmatched. CDR1 and CDR2 from the germline V gene are SQVTM and ANQGSEA. The CDR3 length is 16 residues.

This chain links TRBV4-1 with TRBJ1-4; D is unresolved. In germline, CDR1 is MGHRA, CDR2 YSYEKL. The CDR3 has 14 residues. The V end lost 0 bases, the J end lost 7 bases, and 9 bases lay between the germline ends. CDR3 sequence (DNA): TGCGCCAGCAGCCAAGATGGCGGGGTTGAAAAACTGTTTTTT. Its translation is CASSQDGGVEKLFF.

V and J are TRBV27 and TRBJ1-6; possible D gene TRBD1, 5 bases. Between the trimmed V and J ends, which lost 5 bases and 7 bases, there was a span of 18 bases. The CDR3 extends over 16 amino acids. The germline gives CDR1 MNHEY, CDR2 SMNVEV (reference sequence). CDR3 nucleotides: TGTGCCAGCAGTCAGGACACAAGGCGGTCCAATTCACCCCTCCACTTT. Protein: CASSQDTRRSNSPLHF.